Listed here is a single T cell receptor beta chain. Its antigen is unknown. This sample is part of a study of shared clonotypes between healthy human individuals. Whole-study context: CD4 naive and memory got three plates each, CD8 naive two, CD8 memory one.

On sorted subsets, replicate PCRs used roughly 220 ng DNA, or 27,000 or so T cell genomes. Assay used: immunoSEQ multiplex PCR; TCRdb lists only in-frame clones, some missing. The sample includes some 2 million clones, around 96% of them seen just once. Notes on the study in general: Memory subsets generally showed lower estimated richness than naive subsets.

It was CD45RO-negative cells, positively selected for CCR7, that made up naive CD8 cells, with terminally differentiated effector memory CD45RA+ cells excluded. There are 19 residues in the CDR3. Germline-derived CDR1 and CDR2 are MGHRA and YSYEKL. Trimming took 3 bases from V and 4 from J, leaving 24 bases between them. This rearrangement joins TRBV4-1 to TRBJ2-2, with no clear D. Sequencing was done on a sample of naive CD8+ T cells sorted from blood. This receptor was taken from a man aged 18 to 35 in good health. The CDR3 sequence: CASSHKNALSKTITGELFF. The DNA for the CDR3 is TGCGCCAGCAGCCATAAAAATGCCCTATCGAAAACAATCACCGGGGAGCTGTTTTTT.